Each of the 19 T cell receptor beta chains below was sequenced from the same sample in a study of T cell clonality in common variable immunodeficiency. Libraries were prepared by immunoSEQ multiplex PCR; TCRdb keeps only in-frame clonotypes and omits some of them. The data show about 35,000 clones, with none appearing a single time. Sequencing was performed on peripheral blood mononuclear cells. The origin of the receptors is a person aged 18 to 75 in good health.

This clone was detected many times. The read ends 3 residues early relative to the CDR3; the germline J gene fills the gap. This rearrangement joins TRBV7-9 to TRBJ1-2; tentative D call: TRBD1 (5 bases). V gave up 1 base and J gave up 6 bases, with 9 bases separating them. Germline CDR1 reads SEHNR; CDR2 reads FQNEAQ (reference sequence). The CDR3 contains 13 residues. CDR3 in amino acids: CASSLDGGDGYTF. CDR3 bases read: TGTGCCAGCAGCTTAGACGGGGGGGATGGC.

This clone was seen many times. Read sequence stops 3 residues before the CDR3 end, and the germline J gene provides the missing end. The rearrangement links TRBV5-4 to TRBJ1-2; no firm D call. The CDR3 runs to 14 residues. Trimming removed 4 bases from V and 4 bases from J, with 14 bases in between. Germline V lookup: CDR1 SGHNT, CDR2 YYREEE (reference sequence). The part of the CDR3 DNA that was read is TGTGCCAGCAGCCAAGTCTTAGGACTCTATGGC. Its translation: CASSQVLGLYG. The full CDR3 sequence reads CASSQVLGLYGYTF.

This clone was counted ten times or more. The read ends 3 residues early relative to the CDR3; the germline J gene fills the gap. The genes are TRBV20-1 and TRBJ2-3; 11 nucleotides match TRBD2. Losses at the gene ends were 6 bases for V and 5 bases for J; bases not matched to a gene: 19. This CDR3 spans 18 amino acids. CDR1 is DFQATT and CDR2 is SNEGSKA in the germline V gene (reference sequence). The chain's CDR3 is CSAVTRHSGRALVDTQYF. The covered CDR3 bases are TGCAGTGCCGTAACCCGACATAGCGGGAGGGCCCTTGTAGATACG.

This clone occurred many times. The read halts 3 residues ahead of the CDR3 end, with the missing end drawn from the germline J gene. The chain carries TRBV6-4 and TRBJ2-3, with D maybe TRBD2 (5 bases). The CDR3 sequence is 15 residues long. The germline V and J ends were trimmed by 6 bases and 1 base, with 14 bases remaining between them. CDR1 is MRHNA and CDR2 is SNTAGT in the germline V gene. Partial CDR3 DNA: TGTGCCAGCAGCGCAGAGGGTCGACGCACAGATACG. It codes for CASSAEGRRTDT. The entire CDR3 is CASSAEGRRTDTQYF.

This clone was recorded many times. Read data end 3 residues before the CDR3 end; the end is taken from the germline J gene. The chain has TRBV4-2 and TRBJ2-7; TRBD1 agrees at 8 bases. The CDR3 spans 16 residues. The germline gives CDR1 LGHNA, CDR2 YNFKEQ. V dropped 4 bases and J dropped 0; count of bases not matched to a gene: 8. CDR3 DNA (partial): TGTGCCAGCAGCCTGACCCCGACAGGGGACTCCTACGAG. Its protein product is CASSLTPTGDSYE. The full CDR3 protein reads CASSLTPTGDSYEQYF.

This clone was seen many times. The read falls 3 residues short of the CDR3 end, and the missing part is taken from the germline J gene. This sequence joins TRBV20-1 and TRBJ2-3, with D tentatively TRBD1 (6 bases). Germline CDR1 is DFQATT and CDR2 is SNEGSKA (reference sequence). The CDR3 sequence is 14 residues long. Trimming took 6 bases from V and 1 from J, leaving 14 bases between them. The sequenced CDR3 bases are TGCAGTGCGAGTTGGGGGCCAGGCACAGATACG. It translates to CSASWGPGTDT. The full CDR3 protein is CSASWGPGTDTQYF.

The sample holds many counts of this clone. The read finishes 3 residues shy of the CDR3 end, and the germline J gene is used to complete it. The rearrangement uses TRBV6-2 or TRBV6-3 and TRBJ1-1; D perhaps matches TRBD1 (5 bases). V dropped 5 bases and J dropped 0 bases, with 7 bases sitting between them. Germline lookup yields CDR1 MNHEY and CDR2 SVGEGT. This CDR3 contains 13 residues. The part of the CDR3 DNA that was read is TGTGCCAGCAGTCAACAGGTGAACACTGAA. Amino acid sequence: CASSQQVNTE. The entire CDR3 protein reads CASSQQVNTEAFF.

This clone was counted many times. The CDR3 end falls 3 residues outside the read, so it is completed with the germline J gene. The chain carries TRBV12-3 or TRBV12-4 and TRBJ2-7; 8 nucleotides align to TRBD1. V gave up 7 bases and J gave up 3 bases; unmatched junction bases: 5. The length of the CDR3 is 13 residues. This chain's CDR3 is CASKAGQVYEQYF. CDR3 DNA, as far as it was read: TGTGCCAGCAAGGCGGGACAGGTCTACGAG.

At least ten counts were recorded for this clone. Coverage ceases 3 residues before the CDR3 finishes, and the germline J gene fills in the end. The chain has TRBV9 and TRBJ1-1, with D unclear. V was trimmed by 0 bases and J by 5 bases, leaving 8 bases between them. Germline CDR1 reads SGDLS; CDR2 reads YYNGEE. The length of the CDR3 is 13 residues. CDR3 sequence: CASSVGGDTEAFF. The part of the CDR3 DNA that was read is TGTGCCAGCAGCGTAGGCGGGGATACTGAA.

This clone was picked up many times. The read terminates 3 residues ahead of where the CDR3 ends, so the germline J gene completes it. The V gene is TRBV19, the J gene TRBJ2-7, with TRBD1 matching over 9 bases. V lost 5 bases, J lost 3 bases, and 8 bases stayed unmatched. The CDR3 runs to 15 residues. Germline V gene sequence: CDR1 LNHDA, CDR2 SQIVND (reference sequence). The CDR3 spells CASSLGDRGVYEQYF. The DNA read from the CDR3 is TGTGCCAGTAGTCTTGGTGACAGGGGGGTCTACGAG.

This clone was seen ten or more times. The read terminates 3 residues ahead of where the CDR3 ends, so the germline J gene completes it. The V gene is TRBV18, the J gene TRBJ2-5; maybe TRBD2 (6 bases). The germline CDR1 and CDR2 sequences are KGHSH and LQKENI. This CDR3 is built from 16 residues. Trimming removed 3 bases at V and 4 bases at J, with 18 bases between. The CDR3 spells CASSPKAGGIAETQYF. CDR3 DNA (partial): TGTGCCAGCTCACCCAAAGCGGGCGGAATTGCAGAGACC.

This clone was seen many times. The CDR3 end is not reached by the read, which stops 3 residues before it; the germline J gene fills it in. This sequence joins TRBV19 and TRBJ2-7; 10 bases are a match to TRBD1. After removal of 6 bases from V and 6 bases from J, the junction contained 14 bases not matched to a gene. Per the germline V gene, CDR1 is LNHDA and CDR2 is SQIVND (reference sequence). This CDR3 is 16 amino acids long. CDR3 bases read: TGTGCCAGTAGACCAATGGGACAGGGGATTCATTCCGAG. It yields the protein CASRPMGQGIHSE. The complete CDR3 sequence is CASRPMGQGIHSEQYF.

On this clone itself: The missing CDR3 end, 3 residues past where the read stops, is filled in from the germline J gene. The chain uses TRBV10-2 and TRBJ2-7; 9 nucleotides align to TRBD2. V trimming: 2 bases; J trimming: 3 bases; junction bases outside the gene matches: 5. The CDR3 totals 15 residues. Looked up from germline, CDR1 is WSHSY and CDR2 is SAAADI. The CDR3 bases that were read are TGCGCCAGCAGTGAGACGGGACTAGCCGTCTACGAG. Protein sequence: CASSETGLAVYE. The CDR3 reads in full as CASSETGLAVYEQYF.

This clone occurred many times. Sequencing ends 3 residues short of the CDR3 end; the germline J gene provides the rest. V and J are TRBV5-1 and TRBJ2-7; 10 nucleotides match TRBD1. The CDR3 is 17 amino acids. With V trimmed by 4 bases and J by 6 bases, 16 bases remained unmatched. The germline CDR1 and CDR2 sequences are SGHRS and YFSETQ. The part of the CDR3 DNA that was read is TGCGCCAGCAGCGCAACGCAGGGACAGGGGTATCCGGGCGAG. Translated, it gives CASSATQGQGYPGE. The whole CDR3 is CASSATQGQGYPGEQYF.

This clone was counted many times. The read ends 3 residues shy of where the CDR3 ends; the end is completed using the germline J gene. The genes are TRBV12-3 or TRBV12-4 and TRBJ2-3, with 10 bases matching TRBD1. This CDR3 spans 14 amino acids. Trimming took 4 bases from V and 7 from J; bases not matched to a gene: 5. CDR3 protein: CASSYSTGGHTQYF. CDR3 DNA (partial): TGTGCCAGCAGTTACTCGACAGGGGGCCATACG.

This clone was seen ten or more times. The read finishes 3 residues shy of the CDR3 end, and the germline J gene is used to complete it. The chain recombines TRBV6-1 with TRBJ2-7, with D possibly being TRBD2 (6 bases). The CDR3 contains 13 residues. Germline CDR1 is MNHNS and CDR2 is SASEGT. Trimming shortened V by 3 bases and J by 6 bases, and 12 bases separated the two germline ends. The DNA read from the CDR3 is TGTGCCAGCAGTGAGAGGAGGGGTCGCGAG. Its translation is CASSERRGRE. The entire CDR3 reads CASSERRGREQYF.

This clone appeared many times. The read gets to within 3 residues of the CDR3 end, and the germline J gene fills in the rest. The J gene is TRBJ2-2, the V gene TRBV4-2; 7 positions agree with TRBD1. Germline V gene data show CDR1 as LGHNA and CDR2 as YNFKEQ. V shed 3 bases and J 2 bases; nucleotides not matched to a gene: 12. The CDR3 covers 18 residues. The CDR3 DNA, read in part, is TGTGCCAGCAGCCACCCAAGGGGGCAGGGATTTAACACCGGGGAG. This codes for CASSHPRGQGFNTGE. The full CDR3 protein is CASSHPRGQGFNTGELFF.

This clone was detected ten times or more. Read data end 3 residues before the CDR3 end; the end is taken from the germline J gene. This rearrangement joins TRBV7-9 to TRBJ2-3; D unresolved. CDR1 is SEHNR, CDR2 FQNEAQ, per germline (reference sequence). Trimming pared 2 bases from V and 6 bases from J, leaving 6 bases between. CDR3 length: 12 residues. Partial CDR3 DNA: TGTGCCAGCAGCTTACAGTCTGATACG. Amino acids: CASSLQSDT. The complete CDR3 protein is CASSLQSDTQYF.

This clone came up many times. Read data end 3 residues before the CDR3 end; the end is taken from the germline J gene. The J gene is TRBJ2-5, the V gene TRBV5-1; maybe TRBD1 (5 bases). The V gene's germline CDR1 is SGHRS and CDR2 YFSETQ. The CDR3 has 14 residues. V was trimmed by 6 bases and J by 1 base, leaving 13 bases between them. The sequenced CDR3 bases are TGCGCCAGCAAACCTGGGGCGGTCCAAGAGACC. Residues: CASKPGAVQET. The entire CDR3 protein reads CASKPGAVQETQYF.